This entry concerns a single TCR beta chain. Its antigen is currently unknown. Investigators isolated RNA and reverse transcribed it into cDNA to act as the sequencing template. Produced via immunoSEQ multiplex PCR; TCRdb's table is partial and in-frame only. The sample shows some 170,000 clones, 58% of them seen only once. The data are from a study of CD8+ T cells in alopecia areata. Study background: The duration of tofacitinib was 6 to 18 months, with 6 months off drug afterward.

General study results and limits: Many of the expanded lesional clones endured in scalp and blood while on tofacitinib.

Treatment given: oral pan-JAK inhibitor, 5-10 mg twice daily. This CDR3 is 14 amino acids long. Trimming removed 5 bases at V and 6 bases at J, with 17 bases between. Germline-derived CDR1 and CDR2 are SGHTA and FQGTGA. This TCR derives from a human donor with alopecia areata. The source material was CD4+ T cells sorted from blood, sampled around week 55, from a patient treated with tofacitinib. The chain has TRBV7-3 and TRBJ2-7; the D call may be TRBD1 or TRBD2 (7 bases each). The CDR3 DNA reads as TGTGCCAGCAGCCCAAGACAGGGCGGGGGCGAGCAGTACTTC. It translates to CASSPRQGGGEQYF.